This TCR beta chain appears in the sequencing data of a study of brain T cells in children with intractable seizures. The data were produced by immunoSEQ multiplex PCR, yet TCRdb's version contains in-frame clones alone and is incomplete. This sample has about 340,000 clones, with 85% to 95% found just once. As to time point: blood from clinic visit 5 months post-surgery; TSC patient then seizure free. The V end lost 0 bases, the J end lost 10 bases, and 13 bases lay between the germline ends. This CDR3 region has 15 residues. The germline CDR1 and CDR2 sequences are LGHNA and YNFKEQ. The sequence derives from a boy under three years old with tuberous sclerosis and intractable seizures. V usage is TRBV4-2 and J usage is TRBJ1-6, with unresolved D. Here the sequenced sample was peripheral blood, taken roughly 5 months after surgery. CDR3 region: CASSQEGNSGSPLHF. The CDR3 bases are TGTGCCAGCAGCCAAGAAGGCAACTCGGGATCACCCCTCCACTTT.